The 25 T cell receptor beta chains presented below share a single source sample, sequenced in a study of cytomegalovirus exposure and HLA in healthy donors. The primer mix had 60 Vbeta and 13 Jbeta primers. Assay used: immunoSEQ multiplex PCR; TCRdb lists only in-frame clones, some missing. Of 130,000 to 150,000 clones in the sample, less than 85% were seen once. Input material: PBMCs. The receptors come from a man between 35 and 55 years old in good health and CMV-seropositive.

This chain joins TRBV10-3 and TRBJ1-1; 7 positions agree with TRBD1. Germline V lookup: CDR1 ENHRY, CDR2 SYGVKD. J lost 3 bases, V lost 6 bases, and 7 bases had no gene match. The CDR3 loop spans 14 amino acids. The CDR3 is CAISAPQGDTEAFF. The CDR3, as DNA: TGTGCCATCAGCGCACCTCAGGGGGACACTGAAGCTTTCTTT.

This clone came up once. This CDR3 reads CASSSTILGYTF. In DNA form, the CDR3 reads TGTGCCAGCAGCTCAACTATTCTTGGCTACACCTTC. The V and J genes are TRBV7-2 and TRBJ1-2, with D hard to call. CDR1 and CDR2 from the germline V gene are SGHTA and FQGNSA. Trimming left V 4 bases short and J 7 bases short, with 10 bases between. CDR3 length: 12 amino acids.

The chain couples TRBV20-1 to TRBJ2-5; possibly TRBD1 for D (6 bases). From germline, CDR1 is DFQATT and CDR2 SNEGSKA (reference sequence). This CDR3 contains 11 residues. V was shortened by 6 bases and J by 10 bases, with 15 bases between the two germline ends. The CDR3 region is CSALTGSDQYF. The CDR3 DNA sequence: TGCAGTGCCCTCACAGGGTCGGACCAGTACTTC.

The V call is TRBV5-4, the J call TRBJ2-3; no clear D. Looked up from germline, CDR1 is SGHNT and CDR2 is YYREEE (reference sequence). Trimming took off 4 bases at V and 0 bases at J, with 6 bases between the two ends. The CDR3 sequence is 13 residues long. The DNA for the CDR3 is TGTGCCAGCAGCCCCCTCAGCACAGATACGCAGTATTTT. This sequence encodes CASSPLSTDTQYF.

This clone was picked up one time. The DNA for the CDR3 is TGTGCCACGAGTGGGACAGGGGCTTCACCCCTCCACTTT. As protein: CATSGTGASPLHF. The gene calls are TRBV2 and TRBJ1-6, with 10 bases matching TRBD1. V was clipped by 10 bases and J by 9 bases; unmatched bases: 6. CDR3 length equals 13 residues. Germline CDR1 is SNHLY and CDR2 is FYNNEI.

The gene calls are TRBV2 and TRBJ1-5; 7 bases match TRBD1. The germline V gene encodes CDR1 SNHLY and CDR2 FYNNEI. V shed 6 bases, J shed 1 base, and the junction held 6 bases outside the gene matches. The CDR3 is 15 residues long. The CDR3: CASRAGGTSNQPQHF. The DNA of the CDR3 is TGTGCCAGCAGGGCAGGGGGTACGAGCAATCAGCCCCAGCATTTT.

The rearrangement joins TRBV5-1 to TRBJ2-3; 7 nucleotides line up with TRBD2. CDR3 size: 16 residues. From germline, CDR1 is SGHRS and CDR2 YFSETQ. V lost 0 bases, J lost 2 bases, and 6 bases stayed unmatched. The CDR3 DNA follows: TGCGCCAGCAGCTTGGGAGCGGGGCGCTACACAGATACGCAGTATTTT. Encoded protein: CASSLGAGRYTDTQYF.

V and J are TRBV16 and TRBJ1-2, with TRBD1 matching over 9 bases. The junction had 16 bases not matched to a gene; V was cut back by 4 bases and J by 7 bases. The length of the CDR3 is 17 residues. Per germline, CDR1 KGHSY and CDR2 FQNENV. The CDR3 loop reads CASSPRTGASQGGGYTF. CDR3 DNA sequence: TGTGCCAGCAGCCCGAGGACAGGGGCCTCCCAGGGCGGTGGCTACACCTTC.

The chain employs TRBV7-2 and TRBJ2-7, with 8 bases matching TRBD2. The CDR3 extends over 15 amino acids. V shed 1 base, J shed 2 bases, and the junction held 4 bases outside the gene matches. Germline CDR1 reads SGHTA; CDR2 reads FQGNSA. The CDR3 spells CASSLEAGVPYEQYF. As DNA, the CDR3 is TGTGCCAGCAGCTTAGAAGCGGGAGTCCCCTACGAGCAGTACTTC.

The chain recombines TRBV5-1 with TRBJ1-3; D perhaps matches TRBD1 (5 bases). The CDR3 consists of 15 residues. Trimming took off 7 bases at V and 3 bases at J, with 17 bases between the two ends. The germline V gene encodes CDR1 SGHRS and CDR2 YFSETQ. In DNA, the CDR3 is TGCGCCAGCTCAACGTCGGGGGTGGTTGGAAACACCATATATTTT. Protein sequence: CASSTSGVVGNTIYF.

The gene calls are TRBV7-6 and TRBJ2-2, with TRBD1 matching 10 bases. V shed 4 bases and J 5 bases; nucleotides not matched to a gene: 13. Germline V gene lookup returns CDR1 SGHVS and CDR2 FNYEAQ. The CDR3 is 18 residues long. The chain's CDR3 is CASSSRGRDRGRTGELFF. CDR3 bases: TGTGCCAGCAGCTCTCGCGGTAGGGACAGGGGACGGACCGGGGAGCTGTTTTTT.

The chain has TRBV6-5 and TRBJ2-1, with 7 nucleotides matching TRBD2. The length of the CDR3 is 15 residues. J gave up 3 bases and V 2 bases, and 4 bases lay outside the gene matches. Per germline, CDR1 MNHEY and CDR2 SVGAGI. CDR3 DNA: TGTGCCAGCAGTTACGGGGAGCGGGGCTACAATGAGCAGTTCTTC. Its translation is CASSYGERGYNEQFF.

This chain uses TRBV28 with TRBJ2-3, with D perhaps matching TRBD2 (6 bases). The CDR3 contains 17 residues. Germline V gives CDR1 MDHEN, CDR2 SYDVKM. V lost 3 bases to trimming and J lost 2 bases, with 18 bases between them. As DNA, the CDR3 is TGTGCCAGCAGTTTGGCCCCAGGGAGGTCTCCCACAGATACGCAGTATTTT. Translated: CASSLAPGRSPTDTQYF.

CDR3: CASSLAGLSGNTIYF. The CDR3 DNA follows: TGCGCCAGCAGCTTGGCAGGGCTCTCTGGAAACACCATATATTTT. The V and J genes are TRBV5-1 and TRBJ1-3; possibly TRBD1 for D (5 bases). CDR3 length: 15 amino acids. The germline gives CDR1 SGHRS, CDR2 YFSETQ. Trimming cost V 0 bases and J 0 bases, with 7 bases left between them. Based on the CDR3 plus reference TRBV5-1 and TRBJ1-3, the full variable domain is KAGVTQTPRYLIKTRGQQVTLSCSPISGHRSVSWYQQTPGQGLQFLFEYFSETQRNKGNFPGRFSGRQFSNSRSEMNVSTLELGDSALYLCASSLAGLSGNTIYFGEGSWLTVV.

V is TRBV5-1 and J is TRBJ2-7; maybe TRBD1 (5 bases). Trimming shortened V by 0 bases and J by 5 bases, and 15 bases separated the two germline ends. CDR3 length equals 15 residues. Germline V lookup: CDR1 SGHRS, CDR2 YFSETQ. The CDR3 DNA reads TGCGCCAGCAGCTTGGGACAGAACCTACCTGACGAGCAGTACTTC. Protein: CASSLGQNLPDEQYF.

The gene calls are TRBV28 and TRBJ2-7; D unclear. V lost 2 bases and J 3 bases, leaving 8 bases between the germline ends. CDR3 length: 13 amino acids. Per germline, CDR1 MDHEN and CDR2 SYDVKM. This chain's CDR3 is CASSLLAYYEQYF. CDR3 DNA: TGTGCCAGCAGTTTACTCGCCTACTACGAGCAGTACTTC.

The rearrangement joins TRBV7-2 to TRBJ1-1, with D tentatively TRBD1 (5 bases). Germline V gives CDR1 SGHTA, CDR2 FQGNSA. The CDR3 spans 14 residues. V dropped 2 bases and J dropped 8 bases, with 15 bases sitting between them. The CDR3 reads CASSLNVGVGEAFF. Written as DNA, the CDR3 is TGTGCCAGCAGCTTAAATGTAGGGGTGGGAGAAGCTTTCTTT.

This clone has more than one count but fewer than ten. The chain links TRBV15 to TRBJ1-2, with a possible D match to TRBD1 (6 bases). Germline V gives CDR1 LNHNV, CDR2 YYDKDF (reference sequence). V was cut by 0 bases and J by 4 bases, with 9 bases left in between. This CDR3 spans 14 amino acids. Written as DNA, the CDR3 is TGTGCCACCAGCAGAGATAGGACAGCCTATGGCTACACCTTC. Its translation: CATSRDRTAYGYTF.

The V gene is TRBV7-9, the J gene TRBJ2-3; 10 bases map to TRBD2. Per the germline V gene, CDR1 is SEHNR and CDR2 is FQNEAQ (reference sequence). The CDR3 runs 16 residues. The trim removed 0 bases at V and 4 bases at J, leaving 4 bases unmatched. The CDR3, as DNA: TGTGCCAGCAGCTTAGCGGCTCTAGCGGGGGCAGATACGCAGTATTTT. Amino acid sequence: CASSLAALAGADTQYF.

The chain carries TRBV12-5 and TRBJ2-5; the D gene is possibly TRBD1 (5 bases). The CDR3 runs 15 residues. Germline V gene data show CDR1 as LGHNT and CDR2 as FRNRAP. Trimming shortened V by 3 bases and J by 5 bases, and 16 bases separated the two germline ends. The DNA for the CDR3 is TGTGCTAGTGGTTTTAGGGCAGGGTTATTTGAGACCCAGTACTTC. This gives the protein CASGFRAGLFETQYF.

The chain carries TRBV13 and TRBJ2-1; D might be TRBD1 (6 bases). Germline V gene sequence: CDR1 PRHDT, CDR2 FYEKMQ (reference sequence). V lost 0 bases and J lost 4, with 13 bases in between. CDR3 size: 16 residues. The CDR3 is CASSLGWDGQYNEQFF. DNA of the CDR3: TGTGCCAGCAGCTTAGGTTGGGATGGACAGTACAATGAGCAGTTCTTC.

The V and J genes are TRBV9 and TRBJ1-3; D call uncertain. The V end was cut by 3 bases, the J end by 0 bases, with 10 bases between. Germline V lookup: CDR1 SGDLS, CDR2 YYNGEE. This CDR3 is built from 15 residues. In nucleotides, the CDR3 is TGTGCCAGCAGCGACGGACTGTCCTCTGGAAACACCATATATTTT. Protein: CASSDGLSSGNTIYF.

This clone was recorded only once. CDR3 sequence: CASSHGQGDQETQYF. CDR3 DNA sequence: TGCGCCAGCAGCCATGGACAGGGTGACCAAGAGACCCAGTACTTC. The gene calls are TRBV5-1 and TRBJ2-5; 8 nucleotides match TRBD1. V dropped 4 bases and J dropped 0; count of bases not matched to a gene: 5. The CDR3 totals 15 residues. Per germline, CDR1 SGHRS and CDR2 YFSETQ.

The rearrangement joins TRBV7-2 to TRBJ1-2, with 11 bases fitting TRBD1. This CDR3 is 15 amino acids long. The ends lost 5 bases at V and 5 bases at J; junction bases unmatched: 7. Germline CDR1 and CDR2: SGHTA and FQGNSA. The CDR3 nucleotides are TGTGCCAGCAGCCCGAGAGGGACAGGGGGTTATGGCTACACCTTC. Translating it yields CASSPRGTGGYGYTF.

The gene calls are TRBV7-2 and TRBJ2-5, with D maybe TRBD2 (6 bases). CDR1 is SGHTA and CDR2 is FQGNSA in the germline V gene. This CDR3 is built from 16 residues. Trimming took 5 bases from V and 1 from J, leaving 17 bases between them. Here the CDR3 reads CASSLNRRGTQETQYF. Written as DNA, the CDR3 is TGTGCCAGCAGCCTCAACCGTCGGGGGACCCAAGAGACCCAGTACTTC.